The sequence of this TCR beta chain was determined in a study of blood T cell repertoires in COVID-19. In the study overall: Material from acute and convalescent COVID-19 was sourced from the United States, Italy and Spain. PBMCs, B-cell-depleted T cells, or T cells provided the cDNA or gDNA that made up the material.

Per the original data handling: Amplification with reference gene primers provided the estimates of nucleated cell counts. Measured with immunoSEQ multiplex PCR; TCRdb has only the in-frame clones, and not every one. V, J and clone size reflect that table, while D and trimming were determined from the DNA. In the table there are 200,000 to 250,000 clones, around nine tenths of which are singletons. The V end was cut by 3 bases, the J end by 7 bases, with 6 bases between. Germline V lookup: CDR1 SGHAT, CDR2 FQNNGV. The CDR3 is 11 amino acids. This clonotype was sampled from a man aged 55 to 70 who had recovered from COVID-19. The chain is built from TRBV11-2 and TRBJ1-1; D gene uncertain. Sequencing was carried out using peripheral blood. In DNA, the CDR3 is TGTGCCAGCAGCTTGGTAGATGAAGCTTTCTTT. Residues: CASSLVDEAFF.